A selection of T cell receptor beta chains follows, all from one sample in a study of graft-versus-host responses after intestinal transplantation. Antigen specificity for these receptors is unknown. The protocol was immunoSEQ multiplex PCR, while the TCRdb copy is restricted to in-frame clones and leaves out a portion. Found here are 75,000 to 95,000 clones, 90% to 95% of them singletons; the top ten hold about 2%. The specimen comprised unstimulated CD8+ T cells sorted from spleen or lymph node cells, sampled before intestinal transplant. The receptor source for this set is a human donor who received an intestinal transplant. Each CDR3 is given without its conserved first and last residue. D genes are given only for firm matches.

cdr3_length | d_call | j_call | v_call | cdr3_aa
13 | TRBD1 | TRBJ1-6 | TRBV30 | ASTGTGVYNSPLH
11 | TRBD1 | TRBJ1-1 | TRBV6-5 | ASSYDRGTEAF
11 | NA | TRBJ1-2 | TRBV29-1 | SVTDSLYDGYT
12 | NA | TRBJ1-1 | TRBV4-3 | ASSQDWGGTEAF
12 | NA | TRBJ2-3 | TRBV10-3 | AIRALDSTDTQY
13 | NA | TRBJ1-1 | TRBV7-6 | ASSLAAEGFPEAF
13 | TRBD1 | TRBJ2-7 | TRBV19 | ARGKFNRGRGEQY
14 | NA | TRBJ1-2 | TRBV5-1 | ASSSPVGATNYGYT
15 | TRBD1 | TRBJ1-6 | TRBV6-1 | ASSEGTGHSYNSPLH
11 | NA | TRBJ2-7 | TRBV4-3 | ASSQSQGYEQY
12 | TRBD1 | TRBJ2-5 | TRBV4-3 | ASSPGTGWETQY
14 | TRBD2 | TRBJ2-1 | TRBV4-3 | ASSAGRGLASSEQF
12 | NA | TRBJ2-3 | TRBV10-3 | AISPSGGTDTQY
12 | NA | TRBJ2-1 | TRBV5-5 | ASSLVQGWDEQF
15 | TRBD1 | TRBJ2-3 | TRBV7-9 | ASSWRGQGVFTDTQY
10 | NA | TRBJ2-1 | TRBV7-2 | ASSLGGDEQF
15 | TRBD1 | TRBJ1-6 | TRBV7-2 | ASSFTRQGFYNSPLH
12 | NA | TRBJ2-7 | TRBV5-8 | ASSLESGVGEQY
11 | NA | TRBJ2-1 | TRBV30 | AWSSDGYNEQF
13 | TRBD1 | NA | TRBV27 | ASSYRTGSHYEQY
12 | NA | TRBJ2-7 | TRBV7-9 | ASSFSVSSYEQY
10 | TRBD1 | TRBJ1-1 | TRBV27 | ASSRQGGEAF
13 | TRBD1 | TRBJ1-6 | TRBV27 | ASSSGTGPNSPLH
13 | TRBD1 | TRBJ1-5 | TRBV27 | ASSLGQGGNQPQH
11 | NA | TRBJ1-1 | TRBV27 | ASSLQAYTEAF
11 | NA | TRBJ1-4 | TRBV9 | ASSVGRNEKLF
12 | TRBD1 | TRBJ2-3 | TRBV6-1 | ASSRTGAGDTQY
13 | TRBD1 | TRBJ1-6 | TRBV19 | ASRAKGASNSPLH
15 | TRBD1 | TRBJ2-2 | TRBV18 | ASSRKGQGASTGELF